The 26 T cell receptor beta chains presented below share a single source sample, sequenced in a study of OX40 agonist ivuxolimab in advanced cancers. Sequencing used immunoSEQ multiplex PCR; TCRdb keeps in-frame clones, though not all of them. The table lists some 45,000 clones, approximately 79% of them singletons. Sequencing used CD4+ or CD8+ T cells sorted from blood, obtained in a trial of the OX40 agonist ivuxolimab. The receptors come from an adult with an advanced solid tumor such as melanoma, head and neck, liver or kidney cancer.

The V call is TRBV9, the J call TRBJ2-7; TRBD2 agrees at 11 bases. Looked up from germline, CDR1 is SGDLS and CDR2 is YYNGEE. The ends lost 3 bases at V and 1 base at J; junction bases unmatched: 0. CDR3 length equals 14 residues. This CDR3 is CASSGLAGSYEQYF. CDR3 nucleotides: TGTGCCAGCAGCGGACTAGCGGGATCCTACGAGCAGTACTTC. Full variable domain (missing parts from reference TRBV9 and TRBJ2-7): DSGVTQTPKHLITATGQRVTLRCSPRSGDLSVYWYQQSLDQGLQFLIQYYNGEERAKGNILERFSAQQFPDLHSELNLSSLELGDSALYFCASSGLAGSYEQYFGPGTRLTVT.

The chain couples TRBV30 to TRBJ2-6, with D perhaps matching TRBD2 (5 bases). The CDR3 loop spans 18 amino acids. Trimming shortened V by 4 bases and J by 0 bases, and 19 bases separated the two germline ends. In germline, CDR1 is GTSNPN, CDR2 SVGIG (reference sequence). The CDR3 region is CAWTVGVRVFSGANVLTF. The CDR3 region has the DNA TGTGCCTGGACTGTAGGAGTGAGGGTTTTCTCTGGGGCCAACGTCCTGACTTTC.

The V and J genes are TRBV2 and TRBJ2-7, with a tentative D call TRBD2 (6 bases). The CDR3 contains 14 residues. V dropped 5 bases and J dropped 6 bases, with 17 bases sitting between them. Germline V lookup: CDR1 SNHLY, CDR2 FYNNEI. As DNA, the CDR3 is TGTGCCAGCAGTCCTCGACTAGACTTTCCCGAGCAGTACTTC. Translated, it gives CASSPRLDFPEQYF.

The chain uses TRBV7-2 and TRBJ2-3; TRBD2 matches at 10 bases. The CDR3 totals 18 residues. Germline V gene sequence: CDR1 SGHTA, CDR2 FQGNSA. The V and J ends lost 6 bases and 9 bases, in that order; junction bases with no gene match: 21. CDR3 amino acids: CASSRRGVSGRGSATQYF. The CDR3 bases are TGTGCCAGCAGTAGAAGGGGTGTCAGCGGGAGGGGAAGCGCGACGCAGTATTTT.

This clone is a singleton in its sample. The chain recombines TRBV11-3 with TRBJ1-5; unclear D gene. The CDR3 runs to 13 residues. Germline V gene lookup returns CDR1 SGHNT and CDR2 YENEEA. V lost 3 bases and J 6 bases, leaving 9 bases between the germline ends. The CDR3 DNA follows: TGTGCCAGCAGCTTTTCGGGGAGTCAGCCCCAGCATTTT. Amino acid sequence: CASSFSGSQPQHF. The variable domain in full, completed from reference TRBV11-3 and TRBJ1-5, reads EAGVVQSPRYKIIEKKQPVAFWCNPISGHNTLYWYLQNLGQGPELLIRYENEEAVDDSQLPKDRFSAERLKGVDSTLKIQPAELGDSAVYLCASSFSGSQPQHFGDGTRLSIL.

This clone was detected only a few times. The chain has TRBV5-1 and TRBJ1-4; D gene ambiguous. The germline CDR1 and CDR2 sequences are SGHRS and YFSETQ. V was clipped by 0 bases and J by 12 bases, with 24 bases between them. The CDR3 has 17 amino acids. The CDR3 nucleotides are TGCGCCAGCAGCTTGGCCCCTCGGGGTGGACTGGTGTTCGAACTGTTTTTT. Protein: CASSLAPRGGLVFELFF.

The chain combines TRBV5-1 with TRBJ2-2; tentative D call: TRBD2 (6 bases). Looked up from germline, CDR1 is SGHRS and CDR2 is YFSETQ. Trimming took off 3 bases at V and 5 bases at J, with 11 bases between the two ends. The CDR3 is 14 amino acids. The CDR3 protein is CASSSGTSTGELFF. The CDR3 DNA is TGCGCCAGCAGCTCCGGGACTTCTACCGGGGAGCTGTTTTTT. Complete variable domain (other parts from reference TRBV5-1 and TRBJ2-2): KAGVTQTPRYLIKTRGQQVTLSCSPISGHRSVSWYQQTPGQGLQFLFEYFSETQRNKGNFPGRFSGRQFSNSRSEMNVSTLELGDSALYLCASSSGTSTGELFFGEGSRLTVL.

The chain recombines TRBV5-1 with TRBJ2-5; no clear D gene. The CDR3 totals 12 residues. V gave up 1 base and J gave up 3 bases, with 4 bases separating them. CDR1 is SGHRS, CDR2 YFSETQ, per germline. The CDR3 region is CASSLYEETQYF. CDR3 coding DNA: TGCGCCAGCAGCTTGTATGAAGAGACCCAGTACTTC.

This clone was seen only once. The chain joins TRBV7-8 to TRBJ2-2, with a possible D match to TRBD1 (5 bases). Germline values: CDR1 SGHVS, CDR2 FQNEAQ. The CDR3 sequence is 14 residues long. V was pared by 8 bases and J by 2 bases, with 12 bases between. The CDR3 loop reads CASGGHINTGELFF. The DNA for the CDR3 is TGTGCCAGCGGCGGACACATAAACACCGGGGAGCTGTTTTTT.

In this sample, this clone turned up a few times. CDR3 loop: CASRLTRSPLHF. The CDR3 DNA reads as TGTGCCAGCAGATTAACCAGGTCACCCCTCCACTTT. The chain uses TRBV2 and TRBJ1-6; D remains unclear. Between the trimmed V and J ends, which lost 6 bases and 10 bases, there was a span of 10 bases. The germline V gene has CDR1 SNHLY and CDR2 FYNNEI. CDR3 length equals 12 residues.

The V and J genes are TRBV4-3 and TRBJ2-1; no reliable D call. There are 15 residues in the CDR3. The V end was cut by 2 bases, the J end by 9 bases, with 17 bases between. CDR1 is LGHNA, CDR2 YSLEER, per germline. The CDR3 loop is CASSQSMDRIGEQFF. Here the CDR3 DNA reads TGCGCCAGCAGCCAATCAATGGACCGGATAGGTGAGCAGTTCTTC.

This clone has only a few counts. The chain recombines TRBV19 with TRBJ2-7, with D perhaps matching TRBD2 (5 bases). The V end lost 1 base, the J end lost 3 bases, and 13 bases lay between the germline ends. CDR3 length: 15 amino acids. CDR1 LNHDA and CDR2 SQIVND come from the germline V gene (reference sequence). The CDR3 loop is CASSIGSRGNYEQYF. The CDR3, as DNA: TGTGCCAGTAGTATAGGGTCTCGAGGGAACTACGAGCAGTACTTC.

V is TRBV9 and J is TRBJ1-2, with D maybe TRBD1 (6 bases). V was shortened by 3 bases and J by 3 bases, with 12 bases between the two germline ends. Germline-derived CDR1 and CDR2 are SGDLS and YYNGEE. This CDR3 is built from 14 residues. The CDR3 is CASSEIGTYYGYTF. The CDR3 DNA follows: TGTGCCAGCAGCGAGATCGGGACATACTATGGCTACACCTTC.

The rearrangement joins TRBV11-2 to TRBJ2-1; either TRBD1 or TRBD2 may fit D (5 bases each). The germline V gene has CDR1 SGHAT and CDR2 FQNNGV. The CDR3 is 16 residues long. The ends were cut back, 3 bases at V and 8 bases at J, with 20 bases in the middle. In DNA form, the CDR3 reads TGTGCCAGCAGCTTGATTACGGCAGGGACCTTTGATGAGCAGTTCTTC. Protein product: CASSLITAGTFDEQFF.

The chain has TRBV9 and TRBJ2-3, with unresolved D. The V end was cut by 0 bases, the J end by 1 base, with 9 bases between. CDR1 and CDR2 (germline): SGDLS, YYNGEE. CDR3 length: 15 residues. DNA for the CDR3: TGTGCCAGCAGCGTAGGGCCGGCCCGCACAGATACGCAGTATTTT. This codes for CASSVGPARTDTQYF.

This clone was seen more than once but under ten times. This sequence joins TRBV2 and TRBJ2-2; weak D call: TRBD1 (5 bases). Deletions cut 11 bases from V and 6 bases from J, with 16 bases between. Germline V CDR1 and CDR2: SNHLY, FYNNEI. The CDR3 length is 13 residues. CDR3 residues: CAGAKVQAGELFF. In nucleotides, the CDR3 is TGTGCCGGGGCCAAGGTTCAGGCCGGGGAGCTGTTTTTT.

The rearrangement joins TRBV6-5 to TRBJ2-7, with 7 positions matching TRBD2. Per germline, CDR1 MNHEY and CDR2 SVGAGI. The CDR3 has 14 residues. J lost 7 bases, V lost 5 bases, and 11 bases had no gene match. The DNA for the CDR3 is TGTGCCAGCAGTAGACCGGGACTATCTGAAGAGCAGTACTTC. Translating gives CASSRPGLSEEQYF.

The V call is TRBV5-1, the J call TRBJ2-3; 12 bases match TRBD2. Germline CDR1 and CDR2: SGHRS and YFSETQ. The CDR3 is 16 amino acids. J gave up 3 bases and V 2 bases, and 4 bases lay outside the gene matches. DNA for the CDR3: TGCGCCAGCAGCTTACGGACTAGCGGGATGACAGATACGCAGTATTTT. This codes for CASSLRTSGMTDTQYF. The variable domain in full, completed from reference TRBV5-1 and TRBJ2-3, reads KAGVTQTPRYLIKTRGQQVTLSCSPISGHRSVSWYQQTPGQGLQFLFEYFSETQRNKGNFPGRFSGRQFSNSRSEMNVSTLELGDSALYLCASSLRTSGMTDTQYFGPGTRLTVL.

The chain links TRBV7-9 to TRBJ2-3; D uncertain. This CDR3 region has 12 residues. V was clipped by 6 bases and J by 3 bases, with 7 bases between them. CDR1 is SEHNR and CDR2 is FQNEAQ in the germline V gene (reference sequence). The chain's CDR3 is CASRGETDTQYF. CDR3 DNA sequence: TGTGCCAGCAGAGGCGAGACAGATACGCAGTATTTT.

The CDR3 sequence is CASSPLFGEQRGEQYF. The DNA of the CDR3 is TGCGCCAGCAGCCCCTTGTTCGGGGAGCAGCGAGGAGAGCAGTACTTC. V is TRBV4-1 and J is TRBJ2-5, with a weak D call TRBD2 (5 bases). The CDR3 covers 16 residues. The germline gives CDR1 MGHRA, CDR2 YSYEKL. V shed 4 bases and J shed 11 bases, with 26 bases lying between them.

This clone was seen just once. The chain links TRBV6-4 to TRBJ2-2, with 10 nucleotides matching TRBD2. The CDR3 contains 14 residues. V was clipped by 10 bases and J by 1 base; unmatched bases: 3. CDR1 and CDR2 from the germline V gene are MRHNA and SNTAGT. The CDR3 region has the DNA TGTGCCACCCGGACTAGCGGGAACACCGGGGAGCTGTTTTTT. Translating gives CATRTSGNTGELFF.

The gene calls are TRBV11-2 and TRBJ1-1; D ambiguous. CDR1 is SGHAT, CDR2 FQNNGV, per germline. Trimming cost V 5 bases and J 10 bases, with 8 bases left between them. The CDR3 sequence is 10 residues long. This CDR3 is CASSTRAAFF. In DNA, the CDR3 is TGTGCCAGCAGCACTAGAGCAGCTTTCTTT.

The chain uses TRBV6-5 and TRBJ2-7, with D uncertain. Between the trimmed V and J ends, which lost 2 bases and 4 bases, there was a span of 15 bases. The CDR3 runs 15 residues. The germline gives CDR1 MNHEY, CDR2 SVGAGI. The CDR3 region has the DNA TGTGCCAGCAGTTACGGGCCGGGTTATTCTTACGAGCAGTACTTC. It encodes CASSYGPGYSYEQYF.

This sequence joins TRBV7-8 and TRBJ2-2; either TRBD1 or TRBD2 may supply D (5 bases each). V was pared by 5 bases and J by 2 bases, with 18 bases between. CDR3 length equals 17 residues. The germline gives CDR1 SGHVS, CDR2 FQNEAQ. CDR3 loop: CASSGPVGESNTGELFF. For the CDR3, the DNA is TGTGCCAGCAGCGGCCCCGTGGGGGAATCAAACACCGGGGAGCTGTTTTTT.

The CDR3 DNA sequence: TGTGCCAGTAGTCCCCGGACTAGCGGAACCGTCTCCTACGAGCAGTACTTC. This translates into CASSPRTSGTVSYEQYF. This rearrangement joins TRBV19 to TRBJ2-5; TRBD2 matches at 10 bases. TRBJ2-7 matches the DNA end more closely, so the J call is doubtful. The CDR3 sequence is 17 residues long. The germline V gene encodes CDR1 LNHDA and CDR2 SQIVND (reference sequence).

The J gene is TRBJ1-1, the V gene TRBV19; no clear D. CDR3 length: 15 residues. V shed 3 bases and J shed 6 bases, with 17 bases lying between them. Germline-derived CDR1 and CDR2 are LNHDA and SQIVND (reference sequence). The CDR3 region has the DNA TGTGCCAGTAGTATTCGAACGAGTGGGTCTGCTGAAGCTTTCTTT. Protein sequence: CASSIRTSGSAEAFF.